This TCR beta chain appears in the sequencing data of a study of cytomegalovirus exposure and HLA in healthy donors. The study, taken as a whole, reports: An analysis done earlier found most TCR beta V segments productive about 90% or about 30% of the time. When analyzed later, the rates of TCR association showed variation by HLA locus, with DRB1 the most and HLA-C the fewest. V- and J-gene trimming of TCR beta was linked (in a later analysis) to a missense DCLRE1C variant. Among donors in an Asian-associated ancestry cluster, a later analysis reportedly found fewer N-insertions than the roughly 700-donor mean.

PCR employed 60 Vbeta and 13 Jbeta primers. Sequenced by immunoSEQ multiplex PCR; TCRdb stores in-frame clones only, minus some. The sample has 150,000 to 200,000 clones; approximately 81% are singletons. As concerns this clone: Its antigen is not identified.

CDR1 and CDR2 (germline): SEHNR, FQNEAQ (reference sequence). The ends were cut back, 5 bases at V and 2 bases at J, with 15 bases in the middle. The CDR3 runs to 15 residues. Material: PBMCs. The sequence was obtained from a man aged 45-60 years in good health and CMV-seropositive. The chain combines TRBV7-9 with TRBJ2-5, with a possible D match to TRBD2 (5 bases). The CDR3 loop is CASSEGRLVQETQYF. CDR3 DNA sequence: TGTGCCAGCAGCGAGGGTAGGCTAGTTCAAGAGACCCAGTACTTC. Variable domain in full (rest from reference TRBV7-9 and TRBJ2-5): DTGVSQNPRHKITKRGQNVTFRCDPISEHNRLYWYRQTLGQGPEFLTYFQNEAQLEKSRLLSDRFSAERPKGSFSTLEIQRTEQGDSAMYLCASSEGRLVQETQYFGPGTRLLVL.